This T cell receptor (beta chain) was identified during a study of shared clonotypes between healthy human individuals. About the research overall: CD8 memory received one plate per donor, CD8 naive two, CD4 memory three and CD4 naive three.

Study-wide points: Lower generation probabilities were found for non-shared clonotypes than for those shared by all four donors. Generally, estimated richness proved larger in naive subsets than it did in memory subsets.

CDR1 and CDR2 (germline): MGHDK, SYGVNS. The CDR3 is 13 amino acids. The germline V and J ends were trimmed by 2 bases and 2 bases, with 7 bases remaining between them. Every one of the donors was a Caucasian adult that lived in Nashville, Tennessee. In regard to this clone: Its cognate antigen is unknown. Distinct nucleotide sequences in the sample also encode this CDR3.

Data came from immunoSEQ multiplex PCR; TCRdb stores just in-frame clones and leaves some out. Of roughly 2 million clones listed, 85% to 95% were seen once; the top ten hold 0.1% to 0.15%. What was sequenced was naive CD4+ T cells sorted from blood. Subset indicated: CD45RA+ positively selected. This chain joins TRBV25-1 and TRBJ2-7; TRBD1 might be the D (6 bases). This TCR was recovered from a man aged 18 to 29 in good health. CDR3 nucleotide sequence: TGTGCCAGCAGTGAAGGGGGCCCCTACGAGCAGTACTTC. Amino acids: CASSEGGPYEQYF.